The 9 T cell receptor beta chains in this list originate from one sample, sequenced in a study of blood T cell repertoires in COVID-19. The assay was immunoSEQ multiplex PCR, and TCRdb's table has in-frame clones only and misses some. The sample has about 71,000 clones, 75% to 95% seen once; the top ten hold about 0.83%. The sequencing sample was made of peripheral blood. Receptors originate from a woman of 80 years or more with acute or convalescent COVID-19.

This clone was picked up a small number of times. The chain recombines TRBV3-1 (or the pseudogene TRBV3-2) with TRBJ2-3; D possibly corresponds to TRBD2 (6 bases). The V gene lost 1 base and the J gene lost 2 bases, with 31 bases spanning the gap. The germline gives CDR1 LGHDT, CDR2 YNNKEL (reference sequence). The CDR3 is 22 amino acids. Here the CDR3 reads CASSQAFVNEGGARRDTDTQYF. The CDR3 DNA reads as TGTGCCAGCAGCCAAGCCTTTGTGAACGAGGGAGGAGCGAGGAGGGACACAGATACGCAGTATTTT.

The chain carries TRBV6-5 and TRBJ2-7, with 10 bases lining up with TRBD1. This CDR3 has 14 residues. Per germline, CDR1 MNHEY and CDR2 SVGAGI. With V trimmed by 6 bases and J by 1 base, 3 bases remained unmatched. The CDR3 here is CASRGTGASYEQYF. Written as DNA, the CDR3 is TGTGCCAGCAGGGGGACAGGGGCTTCCTACGAGCAGTACTTC.

This chain links TRBV28 with TRBJ1-2, with TRBD1 matching 9 bases. The CDR3 sequence is 14 residues long. The germline V gene encodes CDR1 MDHEN and CDR2 SYDVKM. Germline trimming cut 4 bases from V and 6 bases from J; bases unmatched to any gene: 6. The CDR3 DNA is TGTGCCAGCAGTTCACCGGGACAGGGTGATGGCTACACCTTC. Its protein is CASSSPGQGDGYTF.

The chain has TRBV5-1 and TRBJ2-3; possible D gene TRBD2, 6 bases. Germline CDR1 reads SGHRS; CDR2 reads YFSETQ. This CDR3 contains 17 residues. The V end lost 0 bases, the J end lost 0 bases, and 14 bases lay between the germline ends. The CDR3 protein is CASSLGGGPRSTDTQYF. The CDR3 nucleotides read TGCGCCAGCAGCTTGGGAGGAGGGCCCCGGAGCACAGATACGCAGTATTTT.

J is TRBJ2-2 and V is TRBV18; possible D gene TRBD2, 5 bases. V lost 3 bases to trimming and J lost 1 base, with 6 bases between them. The CDR3 loop spans 14 amino acids. Per the germline V gene, CDR1 is KGHSH and CDR2 is LQKENI. CDR3 amino acids: CASSPRGNTGELFF. The CDR3 DNA follows: TGTGCCAGCTCACCTCGGGGGAACACCGGGGAGCTGTTTTTT. The full variable domain, completed using reference TRBV18 and TRBJ2-2, is NAGVMQNPRHLVRRRGQEARLRCSPMKGHSHVYWYRQLPEEGLKFMVYLQKENIIDESGMPKERFSAEFPKEGPSILRIQQVVRGDSAAYFCASSPRGNTGELFFGEGSRLTVL.

V gene TRBV6-2 or TRBV6-3 combines with J gene TRBJ1-1, with 7 bases that match TRBD1. V was clipped by 3 bases and J by 1 base; unmatched bases: 8. In germline, CDR1 is MNHEY, CDR2 SVGEGT. The length of the CDR3 is 16 residues. The CDR3: CASSYLTGRPNTEAFF. The CDR3 DNA sequence: TGTGCCAGCAGTTATTTGACAGGGAGGCCGAACACTGAAGCTTTCTTT.

This clone showed up just once. This chain uses TRBV5-1 with TRBJ2-2; perhaps TRBD1 as D (6 bases). In germline, CDR1 is SGHRS, CDR2 YFSETQ. V was trimmed by 4 bases and J by 4 bases, leaving 17 bases between them. The CDR3 covers 16 residues. For the CDR3, the DNA is TGCGCCAGCAGCGTTTCCGGGACACTCGCCACCGGGGAGCTGTTTTTT. As protein: CASSVSGTLATGELFF.

The chain has TRBV2 and TRBJ1-2; D unresolved. The V end lost 3 bases, the J end lost 4 bases, and 9 bases lay between the germline ends. Germline lookup yields CDR1 SNHLY and CDR2 FYNNEI. The CDR3 is made up of 13 amino acids. CDR3 nucleotide sequence: TGTGCCAGCAGTGAGCGAGGGTCCTATGGCTACACCTTC. Translation gives CASSERGSYGYTF.

The rearrangement links TRBV3-1 (or the pseudogene TRBV3-2) to TRBJ2-5; 8 bases are shared with TRBD2. With 2 bases clipped from V and 3 bases from J, the junction kept 2 bases outside the gene matches. CDR1 and CDR2 (germline): LGHDT, YNNKEL (reference sequence). The CDR3 extends over 14 amino acids. CDR3 DNA sequence: TGTGCCAGCAGCCAACTCGGGAGGGAAGAGACCCAGTACTTC. Its translation: CASSQLGREETQYF.